This T cell receptor beta chain appears in the sequencing data of a study of blood T cell repertoires in COVID-19 (dated by TCRdb to the early 2020s). Background for the entire study: Samples from collaborators originated in the United States, Italy and Spain and spanned both the acute and convalescent phases of COVID-19. The prospective study material was composed of cDNA or gDNA derived from T cells, B-cell-depleted T cells, or PBMCs. The dataset comprised deeply sampled blood TCRbeta repertoires from subjects exposed to, actively infected with, or recovered from COVID-19. The repertoires were released in a freely available public database intended as a resource for research on the immune response to SARS-CoV-2. The samples were drawn from two sources: the first 160 participants of the ongoing ImmuneRACE study, and 950 to 1,500 subjects contributed by 6 global collaborators. Nearly every sample came with metadata listing a de-identified subject ID, COVID-19 status, age in years and sex. HLA class I and class II types, where available, came from metadata supplied by the sample provider rather than from assay-based typing.

Collaborating institutions collected whole blood in K2EDTA tubes following their own protocols. For TCRbeta analysis, collaborator samples were shipped as frozen whole blood, as isolated PBMCs, or as DNA extracted from either sample type. TCRbeta CDR3 regions were amplified from genomic DNA by means of the immunoSEQ Assay, a bias-controlled multiplex PCR. Per the source publication's procedure: Within the assay, amplification of reference gene primers was used to estimate how many nucleated cells each sample contained. To quantify the absolute abundance of each unique TCRbeta CDR3 rearrangement, sequence reads were collapsed and filtered. Productive Simpson clonality was computed per sample as the square root of Simpson's diversity index over productive rearrangements. Drawn from immuneACCESS, this table holds only the in-frame rearrangements with V and J called that TCRdb kept. Clones are partly lost; checked studies trace under half to an unresolved V gene and leave the rest unexplained. V, J and clone size were drawn from that table, and D and trimming were deduced from the DNA. This sample holds a few hundred thousand clones; around 84% were observed only once. The top ten constitute roughly 18% of the sample.

Results the study describes overall, beyond this receptor: The amount of clinical and demographic metadata varied by source and participant and was provided uncurated.

V is shortened by 2 bases, J by 10 bases, and the region joining them spans 9 bases. From the cysteine through the phenylalanine, the CDR3 covers 11 amino acids. This entry keeps only the CDR3 DNA: 33 bases, framed from base 1. The germline V gene sets CDR1 to SGHTS and CDR2 to YDEGEE. Regarding this clone: The antigen it binds to is not known. It has no much larger one-base neighbor in the sample; base qualities were not kept.

This receptor chain uses TRBV5-8 and TRBJ1-1; the D region possibly corresponds to TRBD1 (5 bases align). Sequencing was carried out using peripheral blood. This TCR derives from an elderly woman with active or convalescent COVID-19. The CDR3 in this case is CASSLDRGAFF. The nucleotides are TGTGCCAGCAGCTTAGACAGAGGAGCTTTCTTT.